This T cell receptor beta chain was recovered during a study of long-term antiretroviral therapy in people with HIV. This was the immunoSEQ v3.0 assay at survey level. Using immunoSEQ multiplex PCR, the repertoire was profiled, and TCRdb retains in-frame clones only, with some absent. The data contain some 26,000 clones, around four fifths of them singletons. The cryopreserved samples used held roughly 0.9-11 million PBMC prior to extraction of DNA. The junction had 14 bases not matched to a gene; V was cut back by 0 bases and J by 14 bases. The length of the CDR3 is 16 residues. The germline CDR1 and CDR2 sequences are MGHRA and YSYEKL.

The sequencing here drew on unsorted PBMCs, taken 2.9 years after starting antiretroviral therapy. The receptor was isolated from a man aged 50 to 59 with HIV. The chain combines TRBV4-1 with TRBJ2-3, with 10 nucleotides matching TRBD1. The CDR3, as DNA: TGCGCCAGCAGCCAAGACCCGGGACAGGGGATAATTTCCCGGTATTTT. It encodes CASSQDPGQGIISRYF.